These T cell receptor beta chains were read from a single sample in a study of CD8 T cells in ankylosing spondylitis. TCRdb fed the 5' RACE reads into MiXCR, producing one record per CDR3 protein. The sample records 200,000 to 250,000 distinct CDR3 sequences, approximately 20% being singletons. Source material: blood, either unsorted or a sorted T cell fraction (not recorded which). The receptors come from a male donor with ankylosing spondylitis. Both conserved end residues are part of each CDR3. The D gene is left open where the match is weak. Only some rows state a clone size, as once, few, many or a class for expanded clones.

D,size,V,J,DNA,CDR3
TRBD1,-,TRBV20-1,TRBJ2-7,TGCAGTGCGCGGGACAGGGGGTATGCCTACGAGCAGTACTTC,CSARDRGYAYEQYF
TRBD2,few,TRBV7-9,TRBJ2-1,TGTGCCAGCAGTTTAAGCGGGAGCGGTGGTAATGAGCAGTTCTTC,CASSLSGSGGNEQFF
-,many,TRBV4-2,TRBJ1-5,TGTGCCAGCAGCATACTAGGGGAGCCCCAGCATTTT,CASSILGEPQHF
TRBD2,few,TRBV12-3/TRBV12-4,TRBJ2-1,TGTGCCAGCGGTACCGGGGGGGCGGTGTTGAATGAGCAGTTCTTC,CASGTGGAVLNEQFF
TRBD1,-,TRBV7-9,TRBJ2-2,TGTGCCAGCAGCCGACAGGGGAGAAACACCGGGGAGCTGTTTTTT,CASSRQGRNTGELFF
-,few,TRBV20-1,TRBJ1-4,TGCAGTGCTAGAAAACCCTTCCCTAATGAAAAACTGTTTTTT,CSARKPFPNEKLFF
TRBD1,few,TRBV20-1,TRBJ2-1,TGCAGTGCTCCTACAGGGGCCGACAATGAGCAGTTCTTC,CSAPTGADNEQFF
TRBD1,-,TRBV12-3/TRBV12-4,TRBJ2-2,TGTGCCAGCAGAGGGATCCAGACAGGGAGTGAAATTTGGGGGTCCGGGGATCTGTTTTTT,CASRGIQTGSEIWGSGDLFF
TRBD2,few,TRBV4-1,TRBJ2-2,TGCGCCAGCAGCCATTCCTCCCTCCGGGCGGGAGGGCTCGACACCGGGGAGCTGTTTTTT,CASSHSSLRAGGLDTGELFF
-,few,TRBV29-1,TRBJ1-2,TGCAGCGTTGGCCCGGGGTTAAGGTGGACTGGCTACACCTTC,CSVGPGLRWTGYTF
TRBD2,few,TRBV11-2,TRBJ2-3,TGTGCCAGCAGCTTAGAGGCCCCCGGACTAGCGGGGGGTGAAACAGATACGCAGTATTTT,CASSLEAPGLAGGETDTQYF
-,few,TRBV6-5,TRBJ2-5,TGTGCCAGCAGTTACGGGGGGCTACAAGAGACCCAGTACTTC,CASSYGGLQETQYF
-,-,TRBV5-1,TRBJ2-7,TGCGCCAGCAGCTTGGTCGGCAGTTCAAACTCCTACGAGCAGTACTTC,CASSLVGSSNSYEQYF
TRBD1,few,TRBV6-1,TRBJ2-2,TGTGCCAGCAGTACCGGGACAGGTAGCACCGGGGAGCTGTTTTTT,CASSTGTGSTGELFF
-,-,TRBV29-1,TRBJ1-1,TGCAGCGTCGGCGGCCCCGGGGTGTCGGCTTTCTTT,CSVGGPGVSAFF
TRBD1,-,TRBV20-1,TRBJ2-7,TGCAGTGCTCACCCCGGGACAGGGTCCTACGAGCAGTACTTC,CSAHPGTGSYEQYF
-,-,TRBV27,TRBJ1-5,TGTGCCAGCAGTCCTTCATTCGGGGCCGAGGGGGGCAATCAGCCCCAGCATTTT,CASSPSFGAEGGNQPQHF
TRBD1,few,TRBV15,TRBJ1-2,TGTGCCACCAGCAGAGATCGAACAGGGGTCCAGGCGGATGGCTACACCTTC,CATSRDRTGVQADGYTF
-,few,TRBV4-1,TRBJ1-3,TGCGCCAGCAGCCAGCTTGCCGGGGATTCTGGAAACACCATATATTTT,CASSQLAGDSGNTIYF
TRBD1,-,TRBV5-5,TRBJ2-1,TGTGCCAGCAGCAGCACAGGGGGCGGCTACAATGAGCAGTTCTTC,CASSSTGGGYNEQFF
-,many,TRBV27,TRBJ1-2,TGTGCCAGCAGACCAAACGAGGGTAACTATGGCTACACCTTC,CASRPNEGNYGYTF
-,few,TRBV7-9,TRBJ2-5,TGTGCCAGCAGCAACCGGGCCAAAACTTCGGAGACCCAGTACTTC,CASSNRAKTSETQYF
-,few,TRBV28,TRBJ2-1,TGTGCCAGCAGTGCCGGGACGGGCCCCCCTGAGCAGTTCTTC,CASSAGTGPPEQFF
-,few,TRBV7-6,TRBJ2-3,TGTGCCAGCAGCTTAGGTGCGGGGGCCCCATTTTGGCAGTATTTT,CASSLGAGAPFWQYF